Sequencing of this T cell receptor beta chain was carried out in a study of T cell responses to AZD1222 COVID-19 vaccine. With 2 bases removed from V and 7 bases from J, the gap between germline ends came to 17 bases. The CDR3 runs 15 residues. Germline V gene data show CDR1 as MGHRA and CDR2 as YSYEKL. Study-level points and caveats: Donors, mostly white British, included more females; clonal diversity was possibly underestimated. Among vaccine-associated CD4 TCRs, coverage spanned spike, with dominance at 160-218 and 743-854.

About this clone itself: Its antigen is not identified.

TCRdb's table, derived via immunoSEQ multiplex PCR, lists solely in-frame clones and lacks some. The table shows some 130,000 clones, with more than 75% occurring only once. The genes are TRBV4-1 and TRBJ1-2, with D maybe TRBD1 (6 bases). The sequence derives from an adult who received the AZD1222 COVID-19 vaccine. The sequencing used peripheral blood, collected 28 days after the second AZD1222 dose. Written as DNA, the CDR3 is TGCGCCAGCAGCCAAAGAGAGGGGGATGATCGTGGCTACACCTTC. This codes for CASSQREGDDRGYTF.